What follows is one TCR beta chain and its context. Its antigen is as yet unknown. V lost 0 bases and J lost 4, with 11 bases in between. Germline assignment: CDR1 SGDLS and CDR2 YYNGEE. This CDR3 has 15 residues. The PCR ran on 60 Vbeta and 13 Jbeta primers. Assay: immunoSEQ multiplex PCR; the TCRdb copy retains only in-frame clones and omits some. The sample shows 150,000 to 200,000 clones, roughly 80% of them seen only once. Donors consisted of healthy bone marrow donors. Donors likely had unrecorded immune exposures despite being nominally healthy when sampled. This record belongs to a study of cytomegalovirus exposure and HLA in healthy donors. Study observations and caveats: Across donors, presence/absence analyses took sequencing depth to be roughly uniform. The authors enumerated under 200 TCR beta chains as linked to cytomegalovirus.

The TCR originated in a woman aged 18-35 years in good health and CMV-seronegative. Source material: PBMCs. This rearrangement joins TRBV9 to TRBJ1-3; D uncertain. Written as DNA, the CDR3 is TGTGCCAGCAGCGTAGGTCGCCTCGAGGGAAACACCATATATTTT. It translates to CASSVGRLEGNTIYF.